This is a list of T cell receptor beta chains from one sample in a study of cytomegalovirus exposure and HLA in healthy donors. Some clones are missing from TCRdb's copy, which holds only in-frame ones; the method was immunoSEQ multiplex PCR. The sample has 150,000 to 200,000 clones, 85% seen once. The material sequenced was PBMCs. The receptors shown here come from a man between 18 and 35 years old in good health and CMV-seropositive. Each CDR3 is given with its conserved first and last residue. A D gene is named only where the DNA matches it firmly. The size entry is marked missing in some rows and otherwise reads once, few, many or a size class.

J | D | size | V | CDR3 | DNA
TRBJ1-3 | TRBD1 | . | TRBV7-9 | CASSSGTGYSGNTIYF | TGTGCCAGCAGCTCGGGGACAGGGTACTCTGGAAACACCATATATTTT
TRBJ2-1 | TRBD2 | . | TRBV28 | CASIKRGSLYNEQFF | TGTGCCAGCATTAAGCGGGGGTCCTTATACAATGAGCAGTTCTTC
TRBJ2-7 | TRBD1 | . | TRBV11-3 | CASSPDRAYEQYF | TGTGCCAGCAGCCCGGACAGGGCGTACGAGCAGTACTTC
TRBJ1-1 | TRBD1 | few | TRBV2 | CASTEGARDTEAFF | TGTGCCAGCACTGAGGGGGCAAGGGACACTGAAGCTTTCTTT
TRBJ2-3 | TRBD2 | . | TRBV19 | CASANSGSITDTQYF | TGTGCCAGTGCGAATAGCGGGAGTATCACAGATACGCAGTATTTT
TRBJ2-7 | . | . | TRBV28 | CASSLSGRRGHEQYF | TGTGCCAGCAGTTTATCAGGCAGGAGGGGACACGAGCAGTACTTC
TRBJ2-4 | . | . | TRBV27 | CASGDFSPLAKNIQYF | TGTGCCAGCGGTGACTTCTCCCCCCTAGCCAAAAACATTCAGTACTTC
TRBJ2-5 | . | . | TRBV30 | CAWSVKGSETQYF | TGTGCCTGGAGTGTAAAGGGGTCGGAGACCCAGTACTTC
TRBJ1-4 | TRBD1 | . | TRBV2 | CASRTGQGRNEKLFF | TGTGCCAGCAGAACCGGACAGGGGAGGAATGAAAAACTGTTTTTT
TRBJ2-3 | . | . | TRBV27 | CATSQWPGTDTQYF | TGTGCCACCTCCCAGTGGCCCGGCACAGATACGCAGTATTTT
TRBJ2-5 | TRBD2 | once | TRBV28 | CASSLPRGLAGQETQYF | TGTGCCAGCAGTTTACCGCGGGGACTAGCGGGACAAGAGACCCAGTACTTC
TRBJ2-7 | TRBD2 | . | TRBV11-2 | CASSLVGGYEQYF | TGTGCCAGCAGCTTAGTCGGGGGGTACGAGCAGTACTTC
TRBJ2-3 | . | . | TRBV2 | CASSAQVPTDTQYF | TGTGCCAGCAGTGCCCAGGTTCCCACAGATACGCAGTATTTT
TRBJ2-5 | . | . | TRBV2 | CASIERQETQYF | TGTGCCAGCATTGAGCGGCAAGAGACCCAGTACTTC
TRBJ1-1 | . | . | TRBV30 | CAWTRGSAGNTEAFF | TGTGCCTGGACCCGGGGGTCGGCGGGGAACACTGAAGCTTTCTTT
TRBJ2-5 | TRBD2 | . | TRBV5-1 | CASSLAGGQETQYF | TGCGCCAGCAGCTTGGCGGGGGGGCAGGAGACCCAGTACTTC
TRBJ2-1 | . | . | TRBV2 | CASHGNEQFF | TGTGCCAGCCACGGGAATGAGCAGTTCTTC
TRBJ2-1 | TRBD2 | . | TRBV5-1 | CASSNAGTSIEQFF | TGCGCCAGCAGCAACGCCGGGACTAGCATTGAGCAGTTCTTC
TRBJ2-4 | . | . | TRBV29-1 | CSVGLGGGQNIQYF | TGCAGCGTAGGATTAGGGGGGGGTCAAAACATTCAGTACTTC
TRBJ1-5 | . | . | TRBV27 | CASSLSGQGWNQPQHF | TGTGCCAGCAGTTTATCCGGGCAGGGATGGAATCAGCCCCAGCATTTT
TRBJ2-7 | . | . | TRBV7-4 | CASSGVPYEQYF | TGTGCCAGCTCCGGGGTCCCCTACGAGCAGTACTTC
TRBJ2-1 | TRBD1 | . | TRBV5-1 | CASSRGTGVNEQFF | TGCGCCAGCAGCCGCGGGACAGGGGTCAATGAGCAGTTCTTC
TRBJ2-5 | . | . | TRBV11-2 | CASSSWGGGEETQYF | TGTGCCAGCAGCTCCTGGGGAGGGGGGGAGGAGACCCAGTACTTC
TRBJ1-1 | TRBD1 | . | TRBV28 | CASIPLDRVEVGDTEAFF | TGTGCCAGCATTCCCCTTGACAGGGTGGAAGTTGGCGACACTGAAGCTTTCTTT
TRBJ2-6 | . | . | TRBV28 | CASSSASPVSGANVLTF | TGTGCCAGCAGTTCCGCCTCACCAGTCTCTGGGGCCAACGTCCTGACTTTC
TRBJ2-7 | TRBD1 | . | TRBV27 | CASSSTGTYEQYF | TGTGCCAGCAGTTCGACAGGGACCTACGAGCAGTACTTC
TRBJ2-6 | . | . | TRBV19 | CAVQQITAGANVLTF | TGTGCCGTTCAACAAATAACCGCAGGGGCCAACGTCCTGACTTTC
TRBJ2-7 | TRBD1 | . | TRBV5-1 | CASSLVTGANEQYF | TGCGCCAGCAGCTTGGTGACAGGGGCTAACGAGCAGTACTTC
TRBJ2-1 | TRBD2 | . | TRBV2 | CASRPGLAVNEQFF | TGTGCCAGCAGGCCGGGACTAGCAGTCAATGAGCAGTTCTTC
TRBJ1-1 | . | few | TRBV9 | CASSVGGRAEAFF | TGTGCCAGCAGCGTAGGGGGCCGGGCTGAAGCTTTCTTT
TRBJ2-7 | TRBD2 | . | TRBV6-4 | CASSVTGGSYEQYF | TGTGCCAGCAGTGTTACGGGGGGCTCCTACGAGCAGTACTTC
TRBJ1-4 | TRBD1 | . | TRBV6-5 | CASSSRQGATNEKLFF | TGTGCCAGCAGTTCAAGACAGGGGGCAACTAATGAAAAACTGTTTTTT
TRBJ1-1 | . | . | TRBV14 | CASSQDRRTEAFF | TGTGCCAGCAGCCAAGATCGGCGGACTGAAGCTTTCTTT
TRBJ1-4 | . | once | TRBV28 | CASSSQINEKLFF | TGTGCCAGCAGTTCGCAGATTAATGAAAAACTGTTTTTT
TRBJ2-5 | . | once | TRBV11-2 | CASSFPPTEETQYF | TGTGCCAGCAGCTTTCCCCCCACGGAAGAGACCCAGTACTTC
TRBJ1-1 | TRBD1 | . | TRBV27 | CASSLSGTGMNTEAFF | TGTGCCAGCAGTTTATCCGGGACAGGGATGAACACTGAAGCTTTCTTT
TRBJ2-7 | TRBD1 | . | TRBV18 | CASSPKDRGHYEQYF | TGTGCCAGCTCACCGAAAGACAGGGGGCACTACGAGCAGTACTTC
TRBJ2-3 | TRBD2 | . | TRBV7-6 | CASSLRGGTDTQYF | TGTGCCAGCAGCTTACGGGGGGGCACAGATACGCAGTATTTT
TRBJ2-7 | TRBD2 | . | TRBV30 | CAWSGAGGPEQYF | TGTGCCTGGAGTGGGGCGGGAGGGCCCGAGCAGTACTTC
TRBJ2-7 | . | . | TRBV9 | CASSEAGEGSYEQYF | TGTGCCAGCAGCGAAGCAGGGGAGGGGTCCTACGAGCAGTACTTC
TRBJ2-3 | . | . | TRBV2 | CASSGGFTDTQYF | TGTGCCAGCAGTGGCGGATTCACAGATACGCAGTATTTT
TRBJ2-1 | . | . | TRBV6-6 | CASSYRDYNEQFF | TGTGCCAGCAGTTACCGGGACTACAATGAGCAGTTCTTC
TRBJ2-3 | TRBD1 | . | TRBV7-9 | CASRQGAGTDTQYF | TGTGCCAGCAGACAGGGGGCTGGCACAGATACGCAGTATTTT
TRBJ1-5 | TRBD1 | . | TRBV5-6 | CASSLGQGDQPQHF | TGTGCCAGCAGCTTGGGACAGGGTGATCAGCCCCAGCATTTT
TRBJ2-7 | TRBD1 | . | TRBV10-3 | CAISESRGQGRYEQYF | TGTGCCATCAGTGAGTCCCGAGGACAGGGGAGGTACGAGCAGTACTTC
TRBJ2-3 | . | . | TRBV30 | CAWRFGISTDTQYF | TGTGCCTGGAGATTCGGGATTAGCACAGATACGCAGTATTTT
TRBJ2-7 | . | once | TRBV19 | CASSTLGGASYEQYF | TGTGCCAGTAGTACTCTTGGAGGGGCCTCCTACGAGCAGTACTTC
TRBJ1-5 | . | . | TRBV19 | CASTRKNGNQPQHF | TGTGCCAGCACGCGGAAGAATGGCAATCAGCCCCAGCATTTT
TRBJ1-2 | . | . | TRBV12-5 | CASGFYSANYGYTF | TGTGCTAGTGGTTTTTATTCTGCTAACTATGGCTACACCTTC
TRBJ2-3 | TRBD2 | once | TRBV5-1 | CASSLAIFRGGYTDTQYF | TGCGCCAGCAGCTTGGCCATTTTTCGCGGGGGATACACAGATACGCAGTATTTT
TRBJ2-5 | . | . | TRBV7-9 | CASSPGALRETQYF | TGTGCCAGCAGCCCAGGGGCCCTGAGGGAGACCCAGTACTTC
TRBJ1-2 | . | few | TRBV7-9 | CASSPQDYGYTF | TGTGCCAGCAGCCCGCAGGACTATGGCTACACCTTC
TRBJ1-2 | . | . | TRBV11-2 | CASSFIPSPYGYTF | TGTGCCAGCAGCTTTATCCCGTCTCCTTATGGCTACACCTTC
TRBJ2-3 | . | . | TRBV6-1 | CASSEILSGTDTQYF | TGTGCCAGCAGTGAAATTCTCAGTGGCACAGATACGCAGTATTTT
TRBJ2-4 | TRBD2 | . | TRBV4-1 | CASSQSGGAYRNIQYF | TGCGCCAGCAGCCAGAGCGGGGGGGCTTATAGGAACATTCAGTACTTC